The entry below gives a single TCR beta chain sequence along with its context. Trimming pared 4 bases from V and 4 bases from J, leaving 12 bases between. The CDR3 totals 13 residues. Germline lookup yields CDR1 GTSNPN and CDR2 SVGIG (reference sequence). Using unique molecular identifiers, the investigators prepared the TCRbeta library. TCRdb used MiXCR to reprocess the PCR reads, holding one entry per CDR3 protein. The sample shows roughly 190,000 distinct CDR3 sequences, 13% to 15% of them seen only once. The data belong to a study of T-cell reconstitution after alpha-beta-depleted transplantation in children.

The rearrangement joins TRBV30 to TRBJ2-3; TRBD1 or TRBD2 may be the D gene (6 bases each). The TCR comes from a human donor who donated a stem cell graft to a child with acute lymphoblastic leukemia. This specimen consisted of PBMCs from the stem cell graft donor, obtained from the stem cell graft. The CDR3 loop is CAWTAGGPDTQYF. Here the CDR3 DNA reads TGTGCCTGGACCGCTGGGGGGCCAGATACGCAGTATTTT.